This entry is about one T cell receptor (beta chain). Its cognate antigen is unknown. The entry originates in a study of cytomegalovirus exposure and HLA in healthy donors. Use of 60 Vbeta and 13 Jbeta primers characterized the PCR. Only in-frame clones appear in the TCRdb table, and some are missing; sequencing was by immunoSEQ multiplex PCR. The sample lists 150,000 to 200,000 clones; about 71% were seen once. Per germline, CDR1 MNHEY and CDR2 SMNVEV (reference sequence). The CDR3 runs to 16 residues. V lost 5 bases and J 1 base, leaving 14 bases between the germline ends. General observations from the study: TCR beta chains numbering under 200 were designated cytomegalovirus-associated. Productive status was seen about 87% or about 30% of the time for most TCR beta V segments in an earlier analysis. Reported results showed that the classifier diagnosed cytomegalovirus status with high specificity and sensitivity. Under in vitro conditions, a few CMV-associated chains were confirmed as specific for CMV antigens.

The chain is built from TRBV27 and TRBJ1-4, with a tentative D call TRBD1 (6 bases). Sequenced material: PBMCs. This TCR was recovered from a woman aged 25 to 45 in good health and CMV-seronegative. CDR3 in amino acids: CASSPLWTETNEKLFF. In DNA form, the CDR3 reads TGTGCCAGCAGTCCACTCTGGACAGAAACTAATGAAAAACTGTTTTTT.